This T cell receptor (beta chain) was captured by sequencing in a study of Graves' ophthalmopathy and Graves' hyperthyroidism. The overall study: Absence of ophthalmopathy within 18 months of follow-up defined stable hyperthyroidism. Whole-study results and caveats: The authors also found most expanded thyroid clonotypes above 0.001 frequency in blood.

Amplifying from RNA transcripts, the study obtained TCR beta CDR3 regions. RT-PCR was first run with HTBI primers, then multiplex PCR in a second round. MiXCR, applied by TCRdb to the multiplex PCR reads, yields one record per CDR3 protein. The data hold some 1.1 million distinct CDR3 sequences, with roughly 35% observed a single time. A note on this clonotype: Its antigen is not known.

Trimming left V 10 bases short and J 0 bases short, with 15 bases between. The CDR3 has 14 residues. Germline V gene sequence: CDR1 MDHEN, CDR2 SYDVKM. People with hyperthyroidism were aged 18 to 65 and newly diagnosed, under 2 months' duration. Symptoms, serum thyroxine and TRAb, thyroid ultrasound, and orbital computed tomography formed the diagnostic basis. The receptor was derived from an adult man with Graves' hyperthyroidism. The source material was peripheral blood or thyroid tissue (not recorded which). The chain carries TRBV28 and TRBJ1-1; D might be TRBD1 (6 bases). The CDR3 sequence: CATRRQEMNTEAFF. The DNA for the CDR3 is TGTGCCACCAGAAGACAGGAAATGAACACTGAAGCTTTCTTT.